This T cell receptor (beta chain) was sequenced during a study of cytotoxic CD8 clonotypes in ibrutinib-treated CLL. The overall study: Specimens for response were gathered following a median roughly twelve months of therapy, spanning 6 to 36.

Clones were read by immunoSEQ multiplex PCR, and TCRdb kept only the in-frame ones, dropping some. Among 150,000 to 200,000 clones listed, over 60% were seen once. Trimming removed 7 bases at V and 3 bases at J, with 12 bases between. CDR1 is MGHDK, CDR2 SYGVNS, per germline. The CDR3 totals 13 residues. The sequence derives from a human donor with chronic lymphocytic leukemia. The chain uses TRBV25-1 and TRBJ1-1; D is undetermined. The source material was PBMCs, sampled after 24 months of ibrutinib treatment. Written as DNA, the CDR3 is TGTGCCAGCACTGGGAATGTTGACACTGAAGCTTTCTTT. Encoded protein: CASTGNVDTEAFF. The full variable domain, completed using reference TRBV25-1 and TRBJ1-1, is EADIYQTPRYLVIGTGKKITLECSQTMGHDKMYWYQQDPGMELHLIHYSYGVNSTEKGDLSSESTVSRIRTEHFPLTLESARPSHTSQYLCASTGNVDTEAFFGQGTRLTVV.